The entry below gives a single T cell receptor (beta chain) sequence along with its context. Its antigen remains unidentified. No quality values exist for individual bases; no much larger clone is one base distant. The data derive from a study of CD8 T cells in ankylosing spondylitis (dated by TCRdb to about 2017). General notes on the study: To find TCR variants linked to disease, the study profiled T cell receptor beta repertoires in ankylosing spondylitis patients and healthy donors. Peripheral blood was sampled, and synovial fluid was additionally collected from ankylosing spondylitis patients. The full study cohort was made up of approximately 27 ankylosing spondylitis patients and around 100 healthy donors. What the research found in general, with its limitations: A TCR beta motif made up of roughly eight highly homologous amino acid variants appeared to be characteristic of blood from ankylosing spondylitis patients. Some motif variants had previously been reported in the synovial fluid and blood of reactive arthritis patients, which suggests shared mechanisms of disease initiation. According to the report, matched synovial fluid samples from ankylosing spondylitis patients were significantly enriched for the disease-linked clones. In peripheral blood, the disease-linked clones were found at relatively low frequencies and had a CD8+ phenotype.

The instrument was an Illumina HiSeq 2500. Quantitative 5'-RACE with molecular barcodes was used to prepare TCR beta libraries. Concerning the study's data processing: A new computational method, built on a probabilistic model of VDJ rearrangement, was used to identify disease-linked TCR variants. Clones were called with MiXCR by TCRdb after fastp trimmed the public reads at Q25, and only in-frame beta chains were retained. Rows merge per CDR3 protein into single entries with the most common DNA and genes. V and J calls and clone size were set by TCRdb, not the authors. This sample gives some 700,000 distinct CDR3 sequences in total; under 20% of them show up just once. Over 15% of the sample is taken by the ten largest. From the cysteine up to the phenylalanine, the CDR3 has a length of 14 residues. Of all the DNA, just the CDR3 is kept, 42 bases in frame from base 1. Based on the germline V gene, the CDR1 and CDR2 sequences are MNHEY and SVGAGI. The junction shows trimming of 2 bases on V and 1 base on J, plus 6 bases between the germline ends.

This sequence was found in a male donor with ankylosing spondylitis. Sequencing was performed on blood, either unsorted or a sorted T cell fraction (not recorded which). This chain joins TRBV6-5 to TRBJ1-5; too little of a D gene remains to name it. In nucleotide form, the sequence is TGTGCCAGCAGTTACGCTCAGAGCAATCAGCCCCAGCATTTT. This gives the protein CASSYAQSNQPQHF.